These T cell receptor beta chains were read from a single sample in a study of CD8 T cells in Susac syndrome. TCRdb ran MiXCR on the immunoSEQ multiplex PCR reads and lists one entry per CDR3 protein. The sample shows 50,000 to 55,000 distinct CDR3 sequences, over 90% of them seen only once. Sequenced sample: CD8+ T cells from PBMCs. These receptors were taken from a human donor with Susac syndrome. The CDR3 runs from the conserved cysteine through the conserved F or W. The D gene is left open where the match is weak. Size is omitted from some rows. Given values are once, few, many or a class for expanded clones.

TRBV20-1	TRBJ2-6	.	.	TGCAGTGCATCGGGACGGGGTTTCGGTGGGGCCAACGTCCTGACTTTC	CSASGRGFGGANVLTF
TRBV28	TRBJ2-3	once	.	TGTGCCAGCAGTTCCCCGGGGAGTACAGATACGCAGTATTTT	CASSSPGSTDTQYF
TRBV5-1	TRBJ2-3	.	.	TGCGCCAGCACCAAACTGGTCCCCTTAGGAGATACGCAGTATTTT	CASTKLVPLGDTQYF
TRBV3-1	TRBJ1-5	.	.	TGTGCCAGCAGCCAAGAGGACGTTCCGGGAGAGCCCCAGCATTTT	CASSQEDVPGEPQHF
TRBV9	TRBJ1-1	.	.	TGTGCCAGCAGCGTAGGGTGGGTCACTGAAGCTTTCTTT	CASSVGWVTEAFF
TRBV12-3/TRBV12-4	TRBJ2-3	once	.	TGTGCCAGCAGTTACGGGGCTAGCACAGATACGCAGTATTTT	CASSYGASTDTQYF
TRBV6-5	TRBJ1-6	once	.	TGTGCCAGCAGAGGACTTGGACCACCCCTCCACTTT	CASRGLGPPLHF
TRBV29-1	TRBJ2-2	.	.	TGCAGCGTTGAGAGGCCGAACACCGGGGAGCTGTTTTTT	CSVERPNTGELFF
TRBV7-9	TRBJ2-4	.	TRBD2	TGTGCCAGCAGCTTAGTAACTAGCGGGCTAGCCAAAAACATTCAGTACTTC	CASSLVTSGLAKNIQYF
TRBV28	TRBJ2-7	.	.	TGTGCCAGCAGTCCTGTGACACCTTCCTACGAGCAGTACTTC	CASSPVTPSYEQYF
TRBV13	TRBJ1-2	.	TRBD1	TGTGCCAGCAGTAGACAGGGCGAGTTCTGGGGCTACACCTTC	CASSRQGEFWGYTF
TRBV30	TRBJ2-3	.	.	TGTGCCTGGGGGGTGAGCACAGATACGCAGTATTTT	CAWGVSTDTQYF
TRBV20-1	TRBJ1-2	.	TRBD1	TGCAGTGCTAGTAGTCCGACAGGGAAGGGTTATGGCTACACCTTC	CSASSPTGKGYGYTF
TRBV4-3	TRBJ2-7	.	TRBD1	TGCGCCAGCAGCCAAGGATCGGGACAGGGAGGTTACGAGCAGTACTTC	CASSQGSGQGGYEQYF
TRBV27	TRBJ1-5	.	.	TGTGCCAGCAGTTTGTCAGGGAGCAATCAGCCCCAGCATTTT	CASSLSGSNQPQHF
TRBV7-3	TRBJ2-3	once	TRBD2	TGTGCCAGCAGCGTCATGGGTAGCGGGGGAGGAGATACGCAGTATTTT	CASSVMGSGGGDTQYF
TRBV6-4	TRBJ2-2	.	.	TGTGCCAGCAGCGTAATCGGGAACACCGGGGAGCTGTTTTTT	CASSVIGNTGELFF
TRBV9	TRBJ1-6	.	TRBD1	TGTGCCAGCAGCCCCCGGACAGGGGGCACTTCACCCCTCCACTTT	CASSPRTGGTSPLHF
TRBV12-3/TRBV12-4	TRBJ2-3	.	.	TGTGCCAGCAGTTCCGTGGGAAACGGGGATACGCAGTATTTT	CASSSVGNGDTQYF
TRBV13	TRBJ2-5	.	.	TGTGCCAGCAGCTTAATGGCGGAGACCCAGTACTTC	CASSLMAETQYF
TRBV7-3	TRBJ2-1	.	TRBD2	TGTGCCAGCAGCCCCGGGACTAGCGGGGGGGCTCCCAATGAGCAGTTCTTC	CASSPGTSGGAPNEQFF
TRBV4-1	TRBJ1-1	.	.	TGCGCCAGCAGCGGGCGCAACACTGAAGCTTTCTTT	CASSGRNTEAFF
TRBV12-3/TRBV12-4	TRBJ1-2	.	.	TGTGCCAGCAGTTTGCTACAGGAGGTTGGCTACACCTTC	CASSLLQEVGYTF
TRBV7-3	TRBJ2-3	.	TRBD2	TGTGCCAGCAGCTTAACGCCCCCAGCGGGGACCACAGATACGCAGTATTTT	CASSLTPPAGTTDTQYF
TRBV6-5	TRBJ2-7	.	.	TGTGCCAGCAGCCTACAAGGTAACTCCTACGAGCAGTACTTC	CASSLQGNSYEQYF
TRBV30	TRBJ2-3	.	.	TGTGCCTGGAGTTGGTTAGCAGATACGCAGTATTTT	CAWSWLADTQYF
TRBV7-9	TRBJ1-1	.	.	TGTGCCATCACTGTCCTAGGGCACAGGGTGTGGATGAACACTGAAGCTTTCTTT	CAITVLGHRVWMNTEAFF
TRBV12-3/TRBV12-4	TRBJ2-5	.	TRBD1	TGTGCCAGCACCCTATGGACAGGGGGCCAAGAGACCCAGTACTTC	CASTLWTGGQETQYF
TRBV4-1	TRBJ1-2	.	.	TGCGCCAGCAGCCAAGAACGGGCAGGGAACTATGGCTACACCTTC	CASSQERAGNYGYTF
TRBV28	TRBJ2-3	.	TRBD1	TGTGCCAGCAGTTTACGGACAGGGAGAGATACGCAGTATTTT	CASSLRTGRDTQYF